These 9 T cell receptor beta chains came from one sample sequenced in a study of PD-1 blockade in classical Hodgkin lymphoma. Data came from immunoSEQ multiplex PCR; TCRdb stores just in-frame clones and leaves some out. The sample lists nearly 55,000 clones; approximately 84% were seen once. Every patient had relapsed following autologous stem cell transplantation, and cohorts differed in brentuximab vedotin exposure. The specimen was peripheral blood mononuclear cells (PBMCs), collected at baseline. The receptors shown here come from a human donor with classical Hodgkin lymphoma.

The DNA of the CDR3 is TGTGCCAGCAGCTTAGCCCGATACAATGAGCAGTTCTTC. Its translation is CASSLARYNEQFF. The chain uses TRBV11-3 and TRBJ2-1; D is unclear. V dropped 1 base and J dropped 4 bases, with 5 bases sitting between them. The CDR3 loop spans 13 amino acids. Germline loops: CDR1 SGHNT, CDR2 YENEEA.

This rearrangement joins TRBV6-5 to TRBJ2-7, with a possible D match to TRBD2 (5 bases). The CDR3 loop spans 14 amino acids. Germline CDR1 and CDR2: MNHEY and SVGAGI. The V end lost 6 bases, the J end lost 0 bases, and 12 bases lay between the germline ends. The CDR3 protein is CASSPRAGSYEQYV. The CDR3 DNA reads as TGTGCCAGCAGCCCCCGGGCGGGCTCCTACGAGCAGTACGTC.

The CDR3 DNA reads TGTGCCAGCAGTCCCCTACGCGGGTTCTCGTCCTACGAGCAGTACTTC. This encodes CASSPLRGFSSYEQYF. The chain employs TRBV27 and TRBJ2-7; D is possibly TRBD2 (5 bases). Per the germline V gene, CDR1 is MNHEY and CDR2 is SMNVEV (reference sequence). The CDR3 has 16 amino acids. V was trimmed by 5 bases and J by 1 base, leaving 18 bases between them.

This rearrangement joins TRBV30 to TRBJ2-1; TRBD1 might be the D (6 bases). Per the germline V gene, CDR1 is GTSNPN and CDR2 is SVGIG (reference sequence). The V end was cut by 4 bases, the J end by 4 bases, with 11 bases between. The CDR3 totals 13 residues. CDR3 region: CAWKATGYNEQFF. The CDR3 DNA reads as TGTGCCTGGAAGGCGACAGGTTACAATGAGCAGTTCTTC.

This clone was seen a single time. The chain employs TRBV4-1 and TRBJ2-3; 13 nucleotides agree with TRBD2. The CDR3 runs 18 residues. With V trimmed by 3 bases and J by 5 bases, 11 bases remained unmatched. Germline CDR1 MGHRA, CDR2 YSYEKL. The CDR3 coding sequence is TGCGCCAGCAGCCATACAGGACTAGCGGGAGCAGGGGGAGATACGCAGTATTTT. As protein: CASSHTGLAGAGGDTQYF.

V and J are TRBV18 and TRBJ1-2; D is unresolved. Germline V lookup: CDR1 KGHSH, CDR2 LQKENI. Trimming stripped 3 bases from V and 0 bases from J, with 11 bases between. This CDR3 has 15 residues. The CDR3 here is CASSPRTGTNYGYTF. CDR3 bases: TGTGCCAGCTCACCCCGGACGGGCACTAACTATGGCTACACCTTC.

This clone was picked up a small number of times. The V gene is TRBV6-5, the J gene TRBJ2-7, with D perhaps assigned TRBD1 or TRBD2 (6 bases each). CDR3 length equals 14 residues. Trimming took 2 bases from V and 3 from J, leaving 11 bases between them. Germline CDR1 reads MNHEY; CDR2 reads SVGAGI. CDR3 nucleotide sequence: TGTGCCAGCAGTTACGAAGGGGGGTACTACGAGCAGTACTTC. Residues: CASSYEGGYYEQYF.

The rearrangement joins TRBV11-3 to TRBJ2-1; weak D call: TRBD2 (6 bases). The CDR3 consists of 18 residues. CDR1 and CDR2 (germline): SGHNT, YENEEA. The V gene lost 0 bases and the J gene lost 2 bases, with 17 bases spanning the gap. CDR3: CASSLDQGGSGTYNEQFF. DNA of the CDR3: TGTGCCAGCAGCTTAGATCAAGGAGGGAGTGGAACCTACAATGAGCAGTTCTTC.

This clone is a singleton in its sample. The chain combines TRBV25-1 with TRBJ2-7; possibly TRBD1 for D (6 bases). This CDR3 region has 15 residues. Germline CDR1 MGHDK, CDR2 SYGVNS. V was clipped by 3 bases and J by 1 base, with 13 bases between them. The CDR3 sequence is CASSEDRRGSYEQYF. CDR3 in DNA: TGTGCCAGCAGTGAGGACCGCAGGGGTTCCTACGAGCAGTACTTC.